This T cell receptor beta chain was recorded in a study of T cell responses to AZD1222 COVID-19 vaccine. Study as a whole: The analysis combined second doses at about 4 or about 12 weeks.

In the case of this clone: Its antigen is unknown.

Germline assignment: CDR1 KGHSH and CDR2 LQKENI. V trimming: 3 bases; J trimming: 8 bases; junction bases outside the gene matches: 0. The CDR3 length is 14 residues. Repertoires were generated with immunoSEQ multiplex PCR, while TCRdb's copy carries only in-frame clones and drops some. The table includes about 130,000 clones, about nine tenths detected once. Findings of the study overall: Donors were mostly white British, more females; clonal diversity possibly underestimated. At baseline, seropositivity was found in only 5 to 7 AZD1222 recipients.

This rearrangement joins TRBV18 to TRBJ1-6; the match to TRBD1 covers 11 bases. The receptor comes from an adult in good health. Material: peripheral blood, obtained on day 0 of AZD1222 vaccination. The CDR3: CASSPGQGDSPLHF. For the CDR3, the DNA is TGTGCCAGCTCACCGGGACAGGGGGATTCACCCCTCCACTTT.